Reported below is one T cell receptor (beta chain). The naive CD8 fraction comprised CD45RO-negative cells positively selected for CCR7 and excluded terminally differentiated effector memory CD45RA+ cells. The data were obtained in a study of shared clonotypes between healthy human individuals. Per germline, CDR1 SQVTM and CDR2 ANQGSEA. This CDR3 has 15 amino acids. The V gene end was trimmed by 3 bases and the J gene end by 4 bases; junction bases not matched to a gene: 11. The method was immunoSEQ multiplex PCR; TCRdb's version includes in-frame clones alone and lacks a portion of them. The sample lists approximately 2,000,000 clones, around 93% seen once, with around 1.7% in the top ten.

The sequenced material came from naive CD8+ T cells from PBMCs. The origin of this receptor is a man aged 18-30 years in good health. Some clones in this sample may be carry-over from other donors' samples. The V call is TRBV29-1, the J call TRBJ1-2; 7 bases map to TRBD1. The CDR3 loop is CSVETLVGTVYGYTF. As DNA, the CDR3 is TGCAGCGTTGAGACCCTTGTAGGGACAGTCTATGGCTACACCTTC.